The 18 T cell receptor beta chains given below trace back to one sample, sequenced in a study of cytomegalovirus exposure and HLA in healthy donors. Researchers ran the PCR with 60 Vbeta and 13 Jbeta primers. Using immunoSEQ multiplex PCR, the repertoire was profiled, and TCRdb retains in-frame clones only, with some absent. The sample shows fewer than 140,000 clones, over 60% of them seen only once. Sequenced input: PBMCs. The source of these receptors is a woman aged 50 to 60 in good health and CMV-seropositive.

The CDR3 here is CSVESGFSGNTIYF. CDR3 sequence (DNA): TGCAGCGTTGAGTCCGGGTTTTCAGGAAACACCATATATTTT. V and J are TRBV29-1 and TRBJ1-3; D is undetermined. The V end lost 3 bases, the J end lost 4 bases, and 13 bases lay between the germline ends. The CDR3 totals 14 residues. Per the germline V gene, CDR1 is SQVTM and CDR2 is ANQGSEA.

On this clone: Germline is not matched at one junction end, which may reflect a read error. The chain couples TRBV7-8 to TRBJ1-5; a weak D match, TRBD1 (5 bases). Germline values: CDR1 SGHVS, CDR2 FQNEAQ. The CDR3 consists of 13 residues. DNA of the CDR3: TGTGCTAGCAGGGAAGGCAGGAATCAGCCCCAGCATTTT. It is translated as CASREGRNQPQHF.

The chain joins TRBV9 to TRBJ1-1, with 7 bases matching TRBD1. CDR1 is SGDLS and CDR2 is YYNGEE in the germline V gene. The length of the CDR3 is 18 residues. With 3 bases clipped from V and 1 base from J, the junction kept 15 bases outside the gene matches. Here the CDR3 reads CASSATGPTNVGNTEAFF. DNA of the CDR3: TGTGCCAGCAGCGCGACAGGGCCGACAAACGTAGGGAACACTGAAGCTTTCTTT.

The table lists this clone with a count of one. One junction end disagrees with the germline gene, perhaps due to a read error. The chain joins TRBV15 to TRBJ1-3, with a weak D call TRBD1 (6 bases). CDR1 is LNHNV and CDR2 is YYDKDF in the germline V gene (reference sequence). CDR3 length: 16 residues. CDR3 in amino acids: CAASRPGEKPGNTIYF. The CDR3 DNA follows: TGTGCCGCCAGCAGACCAGGGGAAAAGCCCGGAAACACCATATATTTT.

The CDR3 DNA reads as TGTGCCAGCAGCTCGCAGGGTCTCACCTCGCTAAATGGGAACACTGAAGCTTTCTTT. Its protein is CASSSQGLTSLNGNTEAFF. The chain employs TRBV7-9 and TRBJ1-1; a possible D gene is TRBD1 (5 bases). The CDR3 contains 19 residues. The germline CDR1 and CDR2 sequences are SEHNR and FQNEAQ (reference sequence). V shed 4 bases and J shed 1 base, with 25 bases lying between them.

The CDR3, as DNA: TGTGCCAGCAGCCTAGTGCCCTCAAACACTGAAGCTTTCTTT. As protein: CASSLVPSNTEAFF. This sequence joins TRBV6-5 and TRBJ1-1; no firm D call. The CDR3 is made up of 14 amino acids. Trimming stripped 6 bases from V and 2 bases from J, with 13 bases between. CDR1 is MNHEY and CDR2 is SVGAGI in the germline V gene.

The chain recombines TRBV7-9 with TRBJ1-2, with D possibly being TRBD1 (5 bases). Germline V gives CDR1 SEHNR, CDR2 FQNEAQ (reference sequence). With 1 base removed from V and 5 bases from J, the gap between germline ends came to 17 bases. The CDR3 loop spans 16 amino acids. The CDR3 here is CASSLEGGRASYGYTF. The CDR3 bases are TGTGCCAGCAGCTTAGAGGGCGGCAGGGCAAGTTATGGCTACACCTTC.

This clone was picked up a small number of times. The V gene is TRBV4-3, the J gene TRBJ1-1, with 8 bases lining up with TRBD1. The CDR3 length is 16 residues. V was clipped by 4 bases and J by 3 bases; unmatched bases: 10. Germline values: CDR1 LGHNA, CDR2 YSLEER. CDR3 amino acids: CASSPDRERVDTEAFF. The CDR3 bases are TGCGCCAGCAGCCCGGACAGGGAAAGGGTGGACACTGAAGCTTTCTTT.

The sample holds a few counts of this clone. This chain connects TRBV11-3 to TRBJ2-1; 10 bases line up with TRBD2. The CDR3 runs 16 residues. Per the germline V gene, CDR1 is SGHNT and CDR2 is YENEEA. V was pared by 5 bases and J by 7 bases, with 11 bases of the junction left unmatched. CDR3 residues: CASSPGLAGGRNEQFF. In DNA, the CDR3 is TGTGCCAGCAGCCCAGGGTTAGCGGGGGGCCGGAATGAGCAGTTCTTC.

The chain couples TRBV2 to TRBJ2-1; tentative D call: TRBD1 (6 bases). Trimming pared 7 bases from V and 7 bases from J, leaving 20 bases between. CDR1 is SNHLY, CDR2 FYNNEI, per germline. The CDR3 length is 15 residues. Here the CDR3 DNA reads TGTGCCAGCATCCCAGACAGGCCGCGAGGAAATGAGCAGTTCTTC. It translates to CASIPDRPRGNEQFF.

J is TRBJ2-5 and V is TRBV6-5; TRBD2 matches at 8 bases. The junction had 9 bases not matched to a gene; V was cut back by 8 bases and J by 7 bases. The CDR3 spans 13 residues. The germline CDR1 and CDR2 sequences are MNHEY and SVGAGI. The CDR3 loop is CASGVTRGGTQYF. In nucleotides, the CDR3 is TGTGCCAGCGGAGTCACCCGGGGGGGGACCCAGTACTTC.

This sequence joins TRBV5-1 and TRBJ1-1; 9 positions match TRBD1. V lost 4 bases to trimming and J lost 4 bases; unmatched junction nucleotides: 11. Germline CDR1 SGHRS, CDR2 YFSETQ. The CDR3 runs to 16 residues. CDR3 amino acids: CASSQLPGQGTTEAFF. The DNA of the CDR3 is TGCGCCAGCAGCCAACTTCCGGGACAGGGTACCACTGAAGCTTTCTTT.

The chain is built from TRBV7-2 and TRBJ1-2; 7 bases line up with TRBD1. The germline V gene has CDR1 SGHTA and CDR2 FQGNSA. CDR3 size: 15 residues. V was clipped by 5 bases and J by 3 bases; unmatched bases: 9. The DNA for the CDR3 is TGTGCCAGCAGCAGAAGACAGGGCAAAGACTATGGCTACACCTTC. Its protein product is CASSRRQGKDYGYTF. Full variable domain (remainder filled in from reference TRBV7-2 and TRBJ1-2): GAGVSQSPSNKVTEKGKDVELRCDPISGHTALYWYRQSLGQGLEFLIYFQGNSAPDKSGLPSDRFSAERTGGSVSTLTIQRTQQEDSAVYLCASSRRQGKDYGYTFGSGTRLTVV.

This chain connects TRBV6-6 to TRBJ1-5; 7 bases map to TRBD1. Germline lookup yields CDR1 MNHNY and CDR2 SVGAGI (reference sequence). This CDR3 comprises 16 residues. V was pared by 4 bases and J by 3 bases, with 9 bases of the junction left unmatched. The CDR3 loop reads CASSSIQGILNQPQHF. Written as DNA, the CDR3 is TGTGCCAGCAGTTCAATACAGGGGATACTCAATCAGCCCCAGCATTTT.

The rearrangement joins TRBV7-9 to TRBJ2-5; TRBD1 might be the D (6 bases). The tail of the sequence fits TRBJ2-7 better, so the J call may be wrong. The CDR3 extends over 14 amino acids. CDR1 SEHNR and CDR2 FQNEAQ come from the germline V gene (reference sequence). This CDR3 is CASSLAVYRDEQYF. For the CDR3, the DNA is TGTGCCAGCAGCTTAGCGGTTTACAGGGACGAGCAGTACTTC.

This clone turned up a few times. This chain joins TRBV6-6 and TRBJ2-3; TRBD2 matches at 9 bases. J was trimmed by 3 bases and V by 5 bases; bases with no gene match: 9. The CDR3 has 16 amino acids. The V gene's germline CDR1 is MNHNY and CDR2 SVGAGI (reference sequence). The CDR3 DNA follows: TGTGCCAGCAGTACGTTAGGCGGGGGGGCTACAGATACGCAGTATTTT. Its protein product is CASSTLGGGATDTQYF.

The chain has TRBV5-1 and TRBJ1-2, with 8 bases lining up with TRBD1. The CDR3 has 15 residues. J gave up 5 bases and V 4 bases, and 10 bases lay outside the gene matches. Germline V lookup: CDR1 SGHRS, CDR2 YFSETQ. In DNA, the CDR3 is TGCGCCAGCAGCACCGGACAGGGATTGGGGTATGGCTACACCTTC. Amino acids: CASSTGQGLGYGYTF.

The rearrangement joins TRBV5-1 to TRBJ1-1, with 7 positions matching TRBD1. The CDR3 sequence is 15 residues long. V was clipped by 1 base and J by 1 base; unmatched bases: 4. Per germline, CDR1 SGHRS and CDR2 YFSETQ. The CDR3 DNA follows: TGCGCCAGCAGCTTGTTAGGGGGCTCGAACACTGAAGCTTTCTTT. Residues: CASSLLGGSNTEAFF. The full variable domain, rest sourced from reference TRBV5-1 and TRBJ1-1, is KAGVTQTPRYLIKTRGQQVTLSCSPISGHRSVSWYQQTPGQGLQFLFEYFSETQRNKGNFPGRFSGRQFSNSRSEMNVSTLELGDSALYLCASSLLGGSNTEAFFGQGTRLTVV.